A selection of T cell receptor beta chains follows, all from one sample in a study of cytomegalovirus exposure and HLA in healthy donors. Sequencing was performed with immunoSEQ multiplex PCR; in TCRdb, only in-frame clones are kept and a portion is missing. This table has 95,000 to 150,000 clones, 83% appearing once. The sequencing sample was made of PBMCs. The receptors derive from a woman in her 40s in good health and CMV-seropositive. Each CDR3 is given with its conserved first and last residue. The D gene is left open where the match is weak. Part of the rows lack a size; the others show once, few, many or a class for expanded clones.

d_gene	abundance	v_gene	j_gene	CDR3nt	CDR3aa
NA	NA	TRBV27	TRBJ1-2	TGTGCCAGCAGTTTGAGGGGGTCCGGCTACACCTTC	CASSLRGSGYTF
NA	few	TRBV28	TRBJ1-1	TGTGCCAGCAGTACACAGGCTATGAACACTGAAGCTTTCTTT	CASSTQAMNTEAFF
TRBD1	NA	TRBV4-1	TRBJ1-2	TGCGCCAGCAGCCTAGGGGACAGAGCCTATGGCTACACCTTC	CASSLGDRAYGYTF
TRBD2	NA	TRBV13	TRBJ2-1	TGTGCCAGCAGCCTACTAGCGGGAGCCGGGAATGAGCAGTTCTTC	CASSLLAGAGNEQFF
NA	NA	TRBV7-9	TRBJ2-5	TGTGCCAGCAGCCCCCGGACAGCTCAAGAGACCCAGTACTTC	CASSPRTAQETQYF
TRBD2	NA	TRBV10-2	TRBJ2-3	TGCGCCGCGACGACTAGCGGGGGAAGCACAGATACGCAGTATTTT	CAATTSGGSTDTQYF
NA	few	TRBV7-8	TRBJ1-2	TGTGCCAGCAGCCCCGGCCAAGGGGTTGGAGGCTACACCTTC	CASSPGQGVGGYTF
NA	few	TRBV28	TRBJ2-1	TGTGCCAGCAGTTTTAGCAATGAGCAGTTCTTC	CASSFSNEQFF
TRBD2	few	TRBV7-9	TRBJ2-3	TGTGCCAGCAGCAAAGACTTATGGGGACTAGCGGGAGGAACAGATACGCAGTATTTT	CASSKDLWGLAGGTDTQYF
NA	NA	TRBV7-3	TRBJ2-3	TGTGCCAGCAGCTTATCTACGGGAGTCGCAGATACGCAGTATTTT	CASSLSTGVADTQYF
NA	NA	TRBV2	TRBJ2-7	TGTGCCAGCCAGACAGGGACTCCCCACGAGCAGTACTTC	CASQTGTPHEQYF
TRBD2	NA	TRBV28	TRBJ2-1	TGTGCCAGCAGTCCAAGCGGACTAGCGGGAGGTATTATCTACAATGAGCAGTTCTTC	CASSPSGLAGGIIYNEQFF
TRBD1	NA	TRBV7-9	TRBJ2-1	TGTGCCAGCAGCTGGGGACAGAGATCTTACAATGAGCAGTTCTTC	CASSWGQRSYNEQFF
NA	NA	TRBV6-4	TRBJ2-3	TGTGCCAGCAGTGCAGGGACTAGCACAGATACGCAGTATTTT	CASSAGTSTDTQYF
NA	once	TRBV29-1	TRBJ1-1	TGCAGCGTTGGTAGCATGAACACTGAAGCTTTCTTT	CSVGSMNTEAFF